The 27 T cell receptor beta chains below come from one sample, sequenced in a study of T cells after yellow fever vaccination. MiXCR, run by TCRdb on the 5' RACE reads, gives a single entry per CDR3 protein. The sample has about 330,000 distinct CDR3 sequences; over 3.5% are singletons. The sequencing here drew on PBMCs, taken 5 days after the yellow fever booster vaccination. Receptors originate from a man younger than 35 who received the YFV17D yellow fever vaccine.

About this clonotype: A single base separates this from a much larger clone, so it may be a read error. V usage is TRBV3-1 and J usage is TRBJ2-7; no firm D call. Deletions cut 0 bases from V and 8 bases from J, with 11 bases between. The CDR3 has 13 amino acids. Germline CDR1 LGHDT, CDR2 YNNKEL (reference sequence). The CDR3 is CASSQESGRQQYF. The CDR3 DNA reads TGTGCCAGCAGCCAAGAATCGGGCCGCCAGCAGTACTTC.

The sample holds a few counts of this clonotype. The chain is built from TRBV28 and TRBJ2-1, with D uncertain. The germline V gene encodes CDR1 MDHEN and CDR2 SYDVKM. V was pared by 5 bases and J by 10 bases, with 12 bases between. The CDR3 is 12 residues long. This CDR3 is CASSRPLHEQFF. For the CDR3, the DNA is TGTGCCAGCAGTCGACCCCTCCACGAGCAGTTCTTC.

Ten or more counts support this clonotype. This rearrangement joins TRBV11-3 to TRBJ2-5; weak D call: TRBD2 (7 bases). The V and J ends lost 1 base and 4 bases respectively, with 13 bases between them. The CDR3 length is 15 residues. The V gene's germline CDR1 is SGHNT and CDR2 YENEEA. The CDR3 DNA reads TGTGCCAGCAGCTTAGGATCGGGGGGCCGAGAGACCCAGTACTTC. Translated: CASSLGSGGRETQYF.

This chain connects TRBV12-3 or TRBV12-4 to TRBJ1-2; TRBD1 matches at 10 bases. V was pared by 4 bases and J by 8 bases, with 4 bases of the junction left unmatched. This CDR3 is 13 amino acids long. Here the CDR3 reads CASSYDRGQGYTF. For the CDR3, the DNA is TGTGCCAGCAGTTACGACAGGGGGCAAGGCTACACCTTC.

This clonotype was recorded a few times. This chain joins TRBV6-2 or TRBV6-3 and TRBJ2-5; D gene uncertain. The CDR3 sequence is 14 residues long. The ends were cut back, 6 bases at V and 5 bases at J, with 16 bases in the middle. Germline V gives CDR1 MNHEY, CDR2 SVGEGT. This chain's CDR3 is CASRMDGPYETQYF. The CDR3 DNA reads TGTGCCAGCAGGATGGACGGGCCCTATGAGACCCAGTACTTC.

CDR3 bases: TGCGCCAGCAGCTTGGCCCCGATCTACGAGCAGTACGTC. It encodes CASSLAPIYEQYV. The rearrangement uses TRBV5-1 and TRBJ2-7; D gene ambiguous. Germline lookup yields CDR1 SGHRS and CDR2 YFSETQ. V lost 0 bases, J lost 3 bases, and 7 bases lay in between. This CDR3 is built from 13 residues.

This clonotype has just a few counts. This chain connects TRBV20-1 to TRBJ1-1, with D unresolved. CDR1 is DFQATT, CDR2 SNEGSKA, per germline (reference sequence). The CDR3 runs to 13 residues. Trimming removed 6 bases at V and 0 bases at J, with 11 bases between. DNA for the CDR3: TGCAGTGCCAGCAAGCCTCTGAACACTGAAGCTTTCTTT. Protein: CSASKPLNTEAFF.

This clonotype was seen ten or more times. The V and J genes are TRBV12-3 or TRBV12-4 and TRBJ2-7; 12 bases are shared with TRBD2. CDR3 length: 18 residues. The junction had 15 bases not matched to a gene; V was cut back by 5 bases and J by 4 bases. CDR3 residues: CASSLPTSGGPRTYEQYF. For the CDR3, the DNA is TGTGCCAGCAGTCTTCCGACTAGCGGGGGACCAAGAACGTACGAGCAGTACTTC.

This clonotype was counted only a few times. The V gene is TRBV7-2, the J gene TRBJ2-3, with 12 bases lining up with TRBD2. The germline gives CDR1 SGHTA, CDR2 FQGNSA. V dropped 5 bases and J dropped 1; count of bases not matched to a gene: 4. CDR3 length: 16 residues. CDR3 DNA: TGTGCCAGCAGCATTGGGACTAGCGGGCGCACAGATACGCAGTATTTT. Protein: CASSIGTSGRTDTQYF.

A few counts support this clonotype. J is TRBJ2-3 and V is TRBV19; D call uncertain. V lost 4 bases and J 7 bases, leaving 24 bases between the germline ends. The CDR3 extends over 17 amino acids. The germline gives CDR1 LNHDA, CDR2 SQIVND (reference sequence). CDR3 residues: CASSTPALWGMDNTQYF. The CDR3 DNA reads as TGTGCCAGTAGTACCCCGGCACTATGGGGTATGGATAATACGCAGTATTTT. The variable domain in full, with the rest retrieved from reference TRBV19 and TRBJ2-3, is DGGITQSPKYLFRKEGQNVTLSCEQNLNHDAMYWYRQDPGQGLRLIYYSQIVNDFQKGDIAEGYSVSREKKESFPLTVTSAQKNPTAFYLCASSTPALWGMDNTQYFGPGTRLTVL.

This clonotype was detected only a few times. This CDR3 reads CASGLGPYEQYV. For the CDR3, the DNA is TGTGCTAGTGGTTTGGGGCCCTACGAGCAGTACGTC. This chain uses TRBV12-5 with TRBJ2-7; D is ambiguous. Germline lookup yields CDR1 LGHNT and CDR2 FRNRAP. The V end was cut by 1 base, the J end by 2 bases, with 3 bases between. The CDR3 is 12 amino acids.

This clonotype was observed at least ten times. The genes are TRBV3-1 and TRBJ2-2; no clear D gene. The CDR3 loop spans 15 amino acids. Germline lookup yields CDR1 LGHDT and CDR2 YNNKEL (reference sequence). V lost 3 bases and J lost 5, with 13 bases in between. The CDR3 region is CASSQGTPVTGELFF. Here the CDR3 DNA reads TGTGCCAGCAGCCAGGGCACTCCCGTTACCGGGGAGCTGTTTTTT. The full variable domain, its missing parts supplied by reference TRBV3-1 and TRBJ2-2, is DTAVSQTPKYLVTQMGNDKSIKCEQNLGHDTMYWYKQDSKKFLKIMFSYNNKELIINETVPNRFSPKSPDKAHLNLHINSLELGDSAVYFCASSQGTPVTGELFFGEGSRLTVL.

This clonotype was counted only a few times. The CDR3 is CASSLGVTYEQYF. In DNA form, the CDR3 reads TGTGCCAGCAGCTTAGGGGTCACTTACGAGCAGTACTTC. This chain links TRBV7-2 with TRBJ2-7, with unresolved D. Germline assignment: CDR1 SGHTA and CDR2 FQGNSA. The ends were cut back, 1 base at V and 4 bases at J, with 8 bases in the middle. The CDR3 runs to 13 residues.

This clonotype was detected only a few times. The CDR3 region is CAISESKGRTYNEQFF. CDR3 nucleotides: TGTGCCATCAGTGAGTCGAAGGGGAGGACCTACAATGAGCAGTTCTTC. V and J are TRBV10-3 and TRBJ2-1; perhaps TRBD2 as D (6 bases). CDR3 size: 16 residues. Germline loops: CDR1 ENHRY, CDR2 SYGVKD. Deletions cut 0 bases from V and 2 bases from J, with 11 bases between.

This clonotype turned up a few times. V gene TRBV6-2 or TRBV6-3 combines with J gene TRBJ1-6; D ambiguous. The CDR3 is 14 amino acids. Germline V CDR1 and CDR2: MNHEY, SVGEGT. The V gene lost 4 bases and the J gene lost 6 bases, with 10 bases spanning the gap. This CDR3 reads CASSSGLSNSPLHF. The CDR3 region has the DNA TGTGCCAGCAGTTCTGGACTGAGTAATTCACCCCTCCACTTT.

This clonotype was seen ten or more times. The rearrangement uses TRBV7-9 and TRBJ2-7; no definite D call. Germline V CDR1 and CDR2: SEHNR, FQNEAQ (reference sequence). The V and J ends lost 1 base and 0 bases respectively, with 7 bases between them. The CDR3 has 14 residues. In DNA, the CDR3 is TGTGCCAGCAGCTTAGGCATAGACTCCTACGAGCAGTACTTC. This gives the protein CASSLGIDSYEQYF.

This clonotype was counted many times. The J gene is TRBJ2-1, the V gene TRBV6-2 or TRBV6-3; D ambiguous. Germline V CDR1 and CDR2: MNHEY, SVGEGT. The V end was cut by 6 bases, the J end by 7 bases, with 7 bases between. There are 11 residues in the CDR3. The CDR3, as DNA: TGTGCCAGCAGCCTAACTAATGAGCAGTTCTTC. Encoded protein: CASSLTNEQFF.

Written as DNA, the CDR3 is TGTGCCAGCAGTCGACTGGACGGCCAAGAGACCCAGTACTTC. Its protein is CASSRLDGQETQYF. The chain carries TRBV12-3 or TRBV12-4 and TRBJ2-5; D is unresolved. The CDR3 sequence is 14 residues long. Trimming cost V 5 bases and J 1 base, with 11 bases left between them.

The chain is built from TRBV6-1 and TRBJ1-6; 11 positions agree with TRBD1. Germline V gene lookup returns CDR1 MNHNS and CDR2 SASEGT. The CDR3 has 15 amino acids. V was pared by 6 bases and J by 7 bases, with 5 bases of the junction left unmatched. In nucleotides, the CDR3 is TGTGCCAGCAGCGGGACAGGGGGGATAAATTCACCCCTCCACTTT. Its protein product is CASSGTGGINSPLHF.

The chain recombines TRBV9 with TRBJ2-1, with 8 nucleotides matching TRBD1. Unmatched junction bases numbered 5, after V lost 2 bases and J lost 10 bases. Germline V gene data show CDR1 as SGDLS and CDR2 as YYNGEE. The CDR3 sequence is 13 residues long. The CDR3 region is CASSVQGAGEQFF. CDR3 DNA: TGTGCCAGCAGCGTTCAGGGGGCTGGCGAGCAGTTCTTC. Full variable domain (rest looked up from reference TRBV9 and TRBJ2-1): DSGVTQTPKHLITATGQRVTLRCSPRSGDLSVYWYQQSLDQGLQFLIQYYNGEERAKGNILERFSAQQFPDLHSELNLSSLELGDSALYFCASSVQGAGEQFFGPGTRLTVL.

This clonotype was counted ten times or more. J is TRBJ1-4 and V is TRBV12-3 or TRBV12-4; 7 bases are a match to TRBD1. Losses at the gene ends were 6 bases for V and 7 bases for J; bases not matched to a gene: 11. This CDR3 has 15 residues. CDR3 region: CASREGGAGSEKLFF. The CDR3 region has the DNA TGTGCCAGCAGGGAAGGGGGCGCGGGTAGTGAAAAACTGTTTTTT.

This sequence joins TRBV15 and TRBJ2-4; no clear D. The germline CDR1 and CDR2 sequences are LNHNV and YYDKDF (reference sequence). The CDR3 runs 11 residues. With 5 bases removed from V and 8 bases from J, the gap between germline ends came to 7 bases. CDR3 amino acids: CATSDQDIQYF. CDR3 bases: TGTGCCACCAGCGACCAAGACATTCAGTACTTC.

In its sample, this clonotype was seen many times. The chain carries TRBV4-3 and TRBJ1-2; D possibly corresponds to TRBD1 (6 bases). The V gene lost 4 bases and the J gene lost 8 bases, with 14 bases spanning the gap. This CDR3 is built from 13 residues. Per germline, CDR1 LGHNA and CDR2 YSLEER. The chain's CDR3 is CASSPEGEGGYTF. The CDR3 DNA follows: TGCGCCAGCAGCCCCGAGGGGGAGGGAGGCTACACCTTC.

This clonotype was seen only a few times. The chain joins TRBV6-5 to TRBJ1-2; D remains unclear. In germline, CDR1 is MNHEY, CDR2 SVGAGI. The CDR3 is 14 amino acids. Between the trimmed V and J ends, which lost 0 bases and 13 bases, there was a span of 18 bases. The CDR3 protein is CASSYSSDYGRSTF. CDR3 DNA: TGTGCCAGCAGTTACTCATCGGATTATGGTCGCTCCACCTTC.

This sequence joins TRBV11-2 and TRBJ2-3; the D gene could be TRBD1 or TRBD2 (5 bases each). The germline gives CDR1 SGHAT, CDR2 FQNNGV. Trimming cost V 5 bases and J 8 bases, with 14 bases left between them. The CDR3 is made up of 13 amino acids. CDR3 residues: CASSVDVGGTQYF. The CDR3 region has the DNA TGTGCCAGCAGCGTTGACGTTGGGGGTACGCAGTATTTT.

This clonotype has ten or more counts. The rearrangement joins TRBV11-2 to TRBJ2-3; no reliable D call. The CDR3 covers 12 residues. V gave up 6 bases and J gave up 4 bases, with 8 bases separating them. Germline CDR1 and CDR2: SGHAT and FQNNGV. The CDR3 nucleotides read TGTGCCAGCAGTCCCCAGGCAGATACGCAGTATTTT. Its protein is CASSPQADTQYF.

This clonotype has a handful of counts. This chain connects TRBV27 to TRBJ2-1, with 10 nucleotides matching TRBD1. The CDR3 covers 15 residues. V shed 2 bases and J 4 bases; nucleotides not matched to a gene: 2. Germline V gene data show CDR1 as MNHEY and CDR2 as SMNVEV (reference sequence). DNA for the CDR3: TGTGCCAGCAGTTTACGACAGGGGGCTTACAATGAGCAGTTCTTC. Its translation: CASSLRQGAYNEQFF.